Below, one T cell receptor (beta chain) is given with its context. Its antigen is not identified. This entry belongs to a study of cytomegalovirus exposure and HLA in healthy donors. Regarding the study as a whole: A later analysis linked a missense DCLRE1C variant to TCR beta V- and J-gene trimming.

Amplification used 60 Vbeta primers and 13 Jbeta primers. Original analysis: Counted up in a later analysis, unique TCR beta chains came to some 80 million, with around 12 million shared. Clones were read by immunoSEQ multiplex PCR, and TCRdb kept only the in-frame ones, dropping some. The V and J calls and clone size are taken from that table; D and trimming were inferred from the DNA. Of under 150,000 clones listed, 82% are singletons. Trimming shortened V by 6 bases and J by 4 bases, and 12 bases separated the two germline ends. The CDR3 contains 13 residues. Germline V lookup: CDR1 MDHEN, CDR2 SYDVKM.

V is TRBV28 and J is TRBJ1-2, with D tentatively TRBD1 (6 bases). Sequencing used PBMCs. This TCR was recovered from a male donor in good health and CMV-seronegative. CDR3 sequence (DNA): TGTGCCAGCAGGACAGGAAATAGCTATGGCTACACCTTC. Protein: CASRTGNSYGYTF.